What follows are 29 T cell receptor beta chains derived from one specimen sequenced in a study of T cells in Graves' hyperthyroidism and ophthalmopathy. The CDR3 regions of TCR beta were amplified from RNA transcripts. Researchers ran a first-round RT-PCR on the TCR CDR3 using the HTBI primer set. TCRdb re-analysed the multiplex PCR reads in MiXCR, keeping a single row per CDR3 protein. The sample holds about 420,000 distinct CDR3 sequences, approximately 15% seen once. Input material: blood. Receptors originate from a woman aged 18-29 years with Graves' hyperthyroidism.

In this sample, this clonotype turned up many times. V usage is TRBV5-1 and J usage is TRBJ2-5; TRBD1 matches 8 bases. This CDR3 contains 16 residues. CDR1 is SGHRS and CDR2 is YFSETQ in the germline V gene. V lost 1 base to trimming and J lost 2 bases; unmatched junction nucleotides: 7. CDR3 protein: CASSLFPGGGQETQYF. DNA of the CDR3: TGCGCCAGCAGCTTGTTCCCAGGGGGCGGGCAAGAGACCCAGTACTTC.

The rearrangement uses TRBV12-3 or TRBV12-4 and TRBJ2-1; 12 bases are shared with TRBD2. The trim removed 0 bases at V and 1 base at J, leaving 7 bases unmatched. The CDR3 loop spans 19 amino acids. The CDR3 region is CASSLALRGLAGSYNEQFF. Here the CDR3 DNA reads TGTGCCAGCAGTTTAGCGCTTCGAGGACTAGCGGGGTCCTACAATGAGCAGTTCTTC.

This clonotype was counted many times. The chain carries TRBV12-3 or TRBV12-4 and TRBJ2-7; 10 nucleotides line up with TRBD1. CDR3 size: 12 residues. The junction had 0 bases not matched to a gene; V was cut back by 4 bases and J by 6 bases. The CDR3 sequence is CASSWTGGEQYF. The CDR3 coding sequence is TGTGCCAGCAGTTGGACAGGGGGCGAGCAGTACTTC.

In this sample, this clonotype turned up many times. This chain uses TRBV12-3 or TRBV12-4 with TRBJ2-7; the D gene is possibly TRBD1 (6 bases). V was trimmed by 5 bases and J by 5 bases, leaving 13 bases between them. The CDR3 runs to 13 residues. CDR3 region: CASSKRDTHEQYF. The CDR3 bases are TGTGCCAGCAGTAAACGGGACACTCACGAGCAGTACTTC.

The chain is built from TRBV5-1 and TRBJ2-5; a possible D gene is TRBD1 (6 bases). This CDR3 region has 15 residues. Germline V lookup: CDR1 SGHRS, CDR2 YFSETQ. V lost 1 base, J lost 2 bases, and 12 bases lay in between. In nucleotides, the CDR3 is TGCGCCAGCAGCTTGACAGGGAGTTATCAAGAGACCCAGTACTTC. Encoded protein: CASSLTGSYQETQYF.

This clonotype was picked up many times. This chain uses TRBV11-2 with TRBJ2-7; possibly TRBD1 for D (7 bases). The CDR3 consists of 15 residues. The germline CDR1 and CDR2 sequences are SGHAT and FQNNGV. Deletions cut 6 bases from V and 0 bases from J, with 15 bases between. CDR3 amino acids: CASSKGGTASYEQYF. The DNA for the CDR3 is TGTGCCAGCAGTAAAGGAGGGACAGCCTCCTACGAGCAGTACTTC.

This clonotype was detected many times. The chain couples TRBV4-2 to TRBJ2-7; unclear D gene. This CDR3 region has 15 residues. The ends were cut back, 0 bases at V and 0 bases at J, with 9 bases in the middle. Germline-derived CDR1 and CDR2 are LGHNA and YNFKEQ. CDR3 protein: CASSQDAESSYEQYF. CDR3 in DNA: TGTGCCAGCAGCCAAGATGCGGAAAGCTCCTACGAGCAGTACTTC.

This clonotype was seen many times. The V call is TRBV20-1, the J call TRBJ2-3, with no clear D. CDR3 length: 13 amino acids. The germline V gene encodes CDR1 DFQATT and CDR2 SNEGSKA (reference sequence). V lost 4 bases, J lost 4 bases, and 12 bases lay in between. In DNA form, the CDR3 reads TGCAGTGCTACCACACTAAGAGCAGATACGCAGTATTTT. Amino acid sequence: CSATTLRADTQYF.

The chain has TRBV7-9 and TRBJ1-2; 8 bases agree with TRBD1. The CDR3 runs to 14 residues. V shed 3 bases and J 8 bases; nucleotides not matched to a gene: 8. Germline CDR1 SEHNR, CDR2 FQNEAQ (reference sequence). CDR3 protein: CASSFLTGADGYTF. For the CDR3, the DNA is TGTGCCAGCAGCTTCTTGACAGGGGCCGACGGCTACACCTTC.

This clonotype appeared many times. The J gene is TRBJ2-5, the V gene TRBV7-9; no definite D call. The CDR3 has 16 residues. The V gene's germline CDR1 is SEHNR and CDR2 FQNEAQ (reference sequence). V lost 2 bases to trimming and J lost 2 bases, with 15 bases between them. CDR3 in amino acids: CASSLSTQASQETQYF. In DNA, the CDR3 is TGTGCCAGCAGCTTATCGACCCAGGCCTCACAAGAGACCCAGTACTTC.

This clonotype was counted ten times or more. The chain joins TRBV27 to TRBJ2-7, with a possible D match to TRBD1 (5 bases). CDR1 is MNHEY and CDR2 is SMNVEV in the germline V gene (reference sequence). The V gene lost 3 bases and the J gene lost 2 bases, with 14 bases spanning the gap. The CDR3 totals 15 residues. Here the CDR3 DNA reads TGTGCCAGCAGTTTCATCAGATTGGGGCCCTACGAGCAGTACTTC. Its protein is CASSFIRLGPYEQYF.

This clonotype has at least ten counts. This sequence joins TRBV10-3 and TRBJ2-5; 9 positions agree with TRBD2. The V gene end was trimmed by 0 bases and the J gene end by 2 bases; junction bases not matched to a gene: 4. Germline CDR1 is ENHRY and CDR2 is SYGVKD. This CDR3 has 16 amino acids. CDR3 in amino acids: CAISESASGEQETQYF. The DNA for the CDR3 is TGTGCCATCAGTGAGTCGGCTAGCGGGGAACAAGAGACCCAGTACTTC.

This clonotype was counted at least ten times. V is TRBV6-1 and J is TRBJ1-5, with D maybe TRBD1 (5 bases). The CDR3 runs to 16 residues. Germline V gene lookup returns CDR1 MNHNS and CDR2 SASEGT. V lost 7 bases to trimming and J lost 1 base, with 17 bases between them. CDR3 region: CASILSWGASNQPQHF. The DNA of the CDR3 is TGTGCCAGCATTCTGTCGTGGGGCGCAAGCAATCAGCCCCAGCATTTT.

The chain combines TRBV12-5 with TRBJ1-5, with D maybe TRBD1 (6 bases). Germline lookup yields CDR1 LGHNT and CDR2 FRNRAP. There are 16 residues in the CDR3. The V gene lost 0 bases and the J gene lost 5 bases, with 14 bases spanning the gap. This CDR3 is CASGLVPMGADQPQHF. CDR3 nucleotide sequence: TGTGCTAGTGGTTTGGTCCCTATGGGGGCGGATCAGCCCCAGCATTTT.

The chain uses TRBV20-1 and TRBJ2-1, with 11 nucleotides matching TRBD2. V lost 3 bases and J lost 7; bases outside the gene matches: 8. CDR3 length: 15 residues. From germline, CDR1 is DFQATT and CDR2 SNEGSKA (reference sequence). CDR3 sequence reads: CSASAGTSGSNEQFF. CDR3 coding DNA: TGCAGTGCTAGCGCTGGGACTAGCGGTTCAAATGAGCAGTTCTTC.

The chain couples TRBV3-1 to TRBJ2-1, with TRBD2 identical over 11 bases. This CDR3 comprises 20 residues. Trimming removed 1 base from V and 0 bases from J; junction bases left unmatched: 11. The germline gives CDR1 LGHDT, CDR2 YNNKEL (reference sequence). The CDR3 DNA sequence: TGTGCCAGCAGCCAAGTTCCGAGACTAGCGGGATCAAGCTCCTACAATGAGCAGTTCTTC. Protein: CASSQVPRLAGSSSYNEQFF.

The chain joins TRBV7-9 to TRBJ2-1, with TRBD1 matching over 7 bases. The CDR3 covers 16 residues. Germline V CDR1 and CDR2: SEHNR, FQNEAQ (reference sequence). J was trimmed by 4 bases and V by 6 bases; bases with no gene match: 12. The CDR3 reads CASRRYLPGQYNEQFF. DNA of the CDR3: TGTGCCAGCAGACGCTATTTACCGGGACAGTACAATGAGCAGTTCTTC.

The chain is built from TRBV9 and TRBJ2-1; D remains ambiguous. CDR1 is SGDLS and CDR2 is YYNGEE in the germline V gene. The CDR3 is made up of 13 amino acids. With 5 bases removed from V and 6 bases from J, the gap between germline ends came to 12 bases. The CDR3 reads CASSFGATNEQFF. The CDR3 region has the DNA TGTGCCAGCAGTTTTGGCGCCACCAATGAGCAGTTCTTC.

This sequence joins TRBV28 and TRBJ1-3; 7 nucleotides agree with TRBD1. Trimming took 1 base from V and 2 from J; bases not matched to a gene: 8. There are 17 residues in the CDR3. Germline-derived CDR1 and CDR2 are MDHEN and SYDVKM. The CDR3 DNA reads TGTGCCAGCAGTTTATTCCGAGCAGGGGGAGCTGGAAACACCATATATTTT. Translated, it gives CASSLFRAGGAGNTIYF. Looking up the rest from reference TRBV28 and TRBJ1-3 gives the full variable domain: DVKVTQSSRYLVKRTGEKVFLECVQDMDHENMFWYRQDPGLGLRLIYFSYDVKMKEKGDIPEGYSVSREKKERFSLILESASTNQTSMYLCASSLFRAGGAGNTIYFGEGSWLTVV.

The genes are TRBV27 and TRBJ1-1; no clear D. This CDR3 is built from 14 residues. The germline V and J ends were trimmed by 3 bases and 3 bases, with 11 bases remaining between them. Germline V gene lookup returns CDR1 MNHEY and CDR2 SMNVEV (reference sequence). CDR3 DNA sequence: TGTGCCAGCAGTTTCAACCCCTGGTACACTGAAGCTTTCTTT. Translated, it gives CASSFNPWYTEAFF.

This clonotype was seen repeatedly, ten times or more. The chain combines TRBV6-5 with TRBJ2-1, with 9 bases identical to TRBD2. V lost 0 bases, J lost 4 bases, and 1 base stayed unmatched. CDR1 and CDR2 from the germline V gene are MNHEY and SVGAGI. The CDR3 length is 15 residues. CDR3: CASSYSLAGYNEQFF. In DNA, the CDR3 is TGTGCCAGCAGTTACTCTCTAGCGGGGTACAATGAGCAGTTCTTC.

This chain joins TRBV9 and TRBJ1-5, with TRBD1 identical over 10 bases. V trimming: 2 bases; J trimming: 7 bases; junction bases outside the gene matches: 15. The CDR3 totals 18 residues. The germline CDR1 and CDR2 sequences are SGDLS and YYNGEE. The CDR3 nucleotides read TGTGCCAGCAGCGTCACCCCGCCGGGACAGGGGATACGGCAGCCCCAGCATTTT. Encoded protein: CASSVTPPGQGIRQPQHF.

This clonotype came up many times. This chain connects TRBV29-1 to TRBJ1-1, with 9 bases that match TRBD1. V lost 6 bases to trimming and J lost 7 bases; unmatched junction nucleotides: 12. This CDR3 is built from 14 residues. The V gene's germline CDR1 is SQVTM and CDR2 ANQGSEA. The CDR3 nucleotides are TGCAGCGTCGATGGGACAGGGTACAATAATGAAGCTTTCTTT. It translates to CSVDGTGYNNEAFF.

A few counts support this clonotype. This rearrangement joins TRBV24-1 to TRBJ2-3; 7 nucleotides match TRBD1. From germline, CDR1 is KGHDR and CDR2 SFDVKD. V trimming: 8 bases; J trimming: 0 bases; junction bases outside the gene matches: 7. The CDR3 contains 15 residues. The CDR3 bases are TGTGCCACCATCCCGGGACAGTTTAGCACAGATACGCAGTATTTT. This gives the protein CATIPGQFSTDTQYF.

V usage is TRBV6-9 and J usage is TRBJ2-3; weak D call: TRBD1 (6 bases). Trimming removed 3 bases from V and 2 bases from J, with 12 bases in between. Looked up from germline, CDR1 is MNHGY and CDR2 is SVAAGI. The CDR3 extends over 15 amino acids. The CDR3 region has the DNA TGTGCCAGCAGTTACCCCAGGACAGCCACAGATACGCAGTATTTT. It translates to CASSYPRTATDTQYF.

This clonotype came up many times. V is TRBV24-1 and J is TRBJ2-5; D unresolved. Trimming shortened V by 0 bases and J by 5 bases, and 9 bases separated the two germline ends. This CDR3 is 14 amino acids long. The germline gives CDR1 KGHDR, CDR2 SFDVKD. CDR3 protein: CATSDLANTETQYF. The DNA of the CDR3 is TGTGCCACCAGTGATTTGGCTAATACGGAGACCCAGTACTTC.

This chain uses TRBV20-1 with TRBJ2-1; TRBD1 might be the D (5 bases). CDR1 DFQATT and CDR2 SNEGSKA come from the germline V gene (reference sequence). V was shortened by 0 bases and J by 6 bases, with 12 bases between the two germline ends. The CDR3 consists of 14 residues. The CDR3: CSARDRRGSNEQFF. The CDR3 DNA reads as TGCAGTGCTAGAGATAGAAGGGGCTCCAATGAGCAGTTCTTC.

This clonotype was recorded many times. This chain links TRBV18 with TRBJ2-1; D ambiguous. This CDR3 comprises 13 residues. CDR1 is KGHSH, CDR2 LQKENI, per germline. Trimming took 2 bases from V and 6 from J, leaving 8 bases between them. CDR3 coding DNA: TGTGCCAGCTCACCAGGGCTCGTCAATGAGCAGTTCTTC. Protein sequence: CASSPGLVNEQFF.

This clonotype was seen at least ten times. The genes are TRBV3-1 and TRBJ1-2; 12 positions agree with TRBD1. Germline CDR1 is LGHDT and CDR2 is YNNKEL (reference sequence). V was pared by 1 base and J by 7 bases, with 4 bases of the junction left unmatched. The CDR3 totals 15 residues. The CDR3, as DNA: TGTGCCAGCAGCCAAGGGGACAGGGGGCGAGGTGGCTACACCTTC. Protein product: CASSQGDRGRGGYTF.